This T cell receptor (beta chain) was sequenced for a study of cytotoxic CD8 clonotypes in ibrutinib-treated CLL (dated by TCRdb to the early 2020s). Looking at the study overall: The cohort had about a dozen relapsed/refractory and around 14 treatment-naive patients; about 17 were IGHV unmutated. Responses were partial in approximately 24 patients and complete in 2; after median about 5.5 years follow-up, about 14 stayed in remission and 12 progressed. Response samples were obtained after a median of 12 months of treatment, with a range of roughly 6 to 36 months. On average, each sample had about 250,000 productive templates and 96,000 or so productive rearrangements. Of the roughly 81 people in the trial, around 25 had longitudinal samples available. Cryopreserved peripheral blood mononuclear cells were collected at three points: before therapy, at response, and at either sustained remission or disease progression. Every sample from remission and from progressive disease was obtained while the patients were still on ibrutinib.

The paper's findings and limits, for the study overall: At baseline, clonality was higher than in age-matched healthy donors and showed a strong correlation with circulating CD8+ T-cell counts. Public clonotypes were rare and either contracted or stayed stable during treatment, and the rise in clonality at ibrutinib response reflected the expansion of private clonotypes. Clonality increased at ibrutinib response, stayed stable in sustained remission, and fell back toward baseline at progression. Sampling times were not matched between patients in sustained remission and patients whose disease was progressing, and lymph node repertoires were not examined.

A MiSeq instrument was used for deep resolution sequencing, which targeted depths ranging from 1 in 1 million up to 1 in 200,000 T cells, with coverage averaging 10x for each clonotype. The immunoSEQ hsTCRB Kit was used to generate the TCR beta libraries. The study's processing was this. The data were analyzed with ImmunoSEQ Analyzer and ImmunoSEQ Data Assistant, and V, D and J gene assignments followed IMGT definitions. Clonality, with values ranging from 0 to 1, was calculated as one minus the normalized Shannon entropy of productive rearrangement frequencies. Only overrepresented clonotypes making up at least 0.05% of the repertoire of each patient were included in the public clonotype analysis. Approximately 13 age-matched healthy donor repertoires from immuneACCESS served as clonality controls. As stored in TCRdb, this immuneACCESS dataset retains in-frame rearrangements with V and J assigned. A fraction of the clones does not appear; measured against another copy, unresolved V genes explain less than half of the discrepancy, and the remainder lacks a known reason. Clonal size and the V and J genes are those of that table, whereas D and trimming came from the DNA. A total of some 200,000 clones appear in this sample, 72% of them only once. 13% of the sample is in the top ten clones.

Per the publication, the time point label means: approximately 2 years on ibrutinib. For TCR beta library preparation, 2 to 2.5 micrograms of genomic DNA were isolated from cryopreserved PBMCs. Longitudinal blood samples from CLL patients on ibrutinib monotherapy were analyzed using high-throughput TCR beta sequencing. Patients were enrolled in a phase 2 open-label single-center ibrutinib monotherapy trial. This clone has only a few counts. What antigen it recognizes has not been identified. There are no base qualities to consult, and no much larger clone falls within one base. Looking up the germline V gene yields CDR1 SNHLY and CDR2 FYNNEI. Counted from cysteine to phenylalanine, this CDR3 has 12 amino acids. Only the CDR3 DNA stays, 36 bases, in frame from base 1. A distance of 9 bases separates the germline ends of V and J, which lose 4 bases and 5 bases respectively.

Source: PBMCs, taken after 24 months of ibrutinib treatment. Recombination connected TRBV2 to TRBJ2-7, and TRBD2 may be the D gene, going by 5 matching bases. This receptor was taken from a human donor with chronic lymphocytic leukemia. The CDR3 here reads CASSAERNEQYF. The DNA reads as follows: TGTGCCAGCAGTGCCGAGCGGAACGAGCAGTACTTC.